The 25 T cell receptor beta chains given below trace back to one sample, sequenced in a study of cytomegalovirus exposure and HLA in healthy donors. Amplification used 60 Vbeta primers and 13 Jbeta primers. Using immunoSEQ multiplex PCR, the repertoire was profiled, and TCRdb retains in-frame clones only, with some absent. The sample records around 94,000 clones, 84% being singletons. Input material: PBMCs. The receptors shown here come from a man aged 18 to 30 in good health and CMV-seronegative.

V is TRBV7-2 and J is TRBJ2-5; maybe TRBD2 (7 bases). The CDR3 is 18 residues long. Trimming took off 5 bases at V and 4 bases at J, with 26 bases between the two ends. Germline V gene lookup returns CDR1 SGHTA and CDR2 FQGNSA. As DNA, the CDR3 is TGTGCCAGCAGCAGAGTATGGGGGGGCGGCAAAGGTGGAGAGACCCAGTACTTC. Translating gives CASSRVWGGGKGGETQYF. Combining the CDR3 with reference TRBV7-2 and TRBJ2-5 gives the whole variable domain GAGVSQSPSNKVTEKGKDVELRCDPISGHTALYWYRQSLGQGLEFLIYFQGNSAPDKSGLPSDRFSAERTGGSVSTLTIQRTQQEDSAVYLCASSRVWGGGKGGETQYFGPGTRLLVL.

The J gene is TRBJ2-5, the V gene TRBV5-8, with D possibly TRBD1 on 5 matching bases. There are 14 residues in the CDR3. The germline CDR1 and CDR2 sequences are SGHTS and YDEGEE. V was clipped by 4 bases and J by 2 bases, with 12 bases between them. CDR3 in amino acids: CASSPGAWQETQYF. CDR3 in DNA: TGTGCCAGCAGCCCTGGGGCCTGGCAAGAGACCCAGTACTTC. Drawing the rest from reference TRBV5-8 and TRBJ2-5, the complete variable domain is EAGVTQSPTHLIKTRGQQATLRCSPISGHTSVYWYQQALGLGLQFLLWYDEGEERNRGNFPPRFSGRQFPNYSSELNVNALELEDSALYLCASSPGAWQETQYFGPGTRLLVL.

This clone was seen more than once but under ten times. CDR3 loop: CASSVGQTGGGEKLFF. Here the CDR3 DNA reads TGTGCCAGCAGTGTAGGCCAGACAGGGGGGGGTGAAAAACTGTTTTTT. This chain connects TRBV6-1 to TRBJ1-4; TRBD1 aligns across 9 bases. V lost 4 bases and J lost 7; bases outside the gene matches: 10. Germline V lookup: CDR1 MNHNS, CDR2 SASEGT. This CDR3 contains 16 residues.

The chain combines TRBV12-5 with TRBJ2-7, with 9 bases identical to TRBD2. Germline CDR1 LGHNT, CDR2 FRNRAP. The CDR3 extends over 15 amino acids. V dropped 8 bases and J dropped 1; count of bases not matched to a gene: 9. The CDR3 coding sequence is TGTGCTAGTCAATCCCTAGCGGGAATATCCTACGAGCAGTACTTC. It codes for CASQSLAGISYEQYF. Drawing the rest from reference TRBV12-5 and TRBJ2-7, the complete variable domain is DARVTQTPRHKVTEMGQEVTMRCQPILGHNTVFWYRQTMMQGLELLAYFRNRAPLDDSGMPKDRFSAEMPDATLATLKIQPSEPRDSAVYFCASQSLAGISYEQYFGPGTRLTVT.

The rearrangement joins TRBV2 to TRBJ2-3; 7 nucleotides line up with TRBD2. In germline, CDR1 is SNHLY, CDR2 FYNNEI. This CDR3 contains 15 residues. Germline trimming cut 6 bases from V and 4 bases from J; bases unmatched to any gene: 10. DNA for the CDR3: TGTGCCAGCAGCCCAAGGGCGGGAGCGGCAGATACGCAGTATTTT. Residues: CASSPRAGAADTQYF.

The CDR3 sequence is CASRRQGESGGYTF. The CDR3 DNA is TGTGCCAGCAGGCGACAGGGGGAAAGTGGAGGCTACACCTTC. V and J are TRBV27 and TRBJ1-2, with 9 bases identical to TRBD1. This CDR3 is 14 amino acids long. V trimming: 6 bases; J trimming: 8 bases; junction bases outside the gene matches: 10. Germline V gene data show CDR1 as MNHEY and CDR2 as SMNVEV (reference sequence).

This chain links TRBV25-1 with TRBJ1-5; 10 nucleotides line up with TRBD1. The trim removed 8 bases at V and 6 bases at J, leaving 7 bases unmatched. The germline V gene has CDR1 MGHDK and CDR2 SYGVNS. The CDR3 sequence is 14 residues long. The CDR3, as DNA: TGTGCCAGCCGAGGGACAGGGGTCGGTCAGCCCCAGCATTTT. Protein: CASRGTGVGQPQHF.

The chain combines TRBV18 with TRBJ1-2, with D perhaps matching TRBD1 (5 bases). Deletions cut 3 bases from V and 4 bases from J, with 9 bases between. Germline lookup yields CDR1 KGHSH and CDR2 LQKENI. This CDR3 contains 13 residues. The CDR3 DNA sequence: TGTGCCAGCTCACCTGACAGCAGCTATGGCTACACCTTC. Amino acids: CASSPDSSYGYTF.

This sequence joins TRBV28 and TRBJ1-4; 9 bases agree with TRBD1. CDR3 length: 15 residues. V lost 7 bases to trimming and J lost 7 bases; unmatched junction nucleotides: 10. The germline V gene encodes CDR1 MDHEN and CDR2 SYDVKM. CDR3 sequence: CASTEPTGGIEKLFF. For the CDR3, the DNA is TGTGCCAGCACCGAACCGACAGGGGGAATTGAAAAACTGTTTTTT. Full variable domain (rest looked up from reference TRBV28 and TRBJ1-4): DVKVTQSSRYLVKRTGEKVFLECVQDMDHENMFWYRQDPGLGLRLIYFSYDVKMKEKGDIPEGYSVSREKKERFSLILESASTNQTSMYLCASTEPTGGIEKLFFGSGTQLSVL.

This rearrangement joins TRBV30 to TRBJ1-4; tentative D call: TRBD1 (6 bases). The CDR3 is made up of 15 amino acids. Deletions cut 0 bases from V and 8 bases from J, with 16 bases between. Germline lookup yields CDR1 GTSNPN and CDR2 SVGIG (reference sequence). DNA of the CDR3: TGTGCCTGGAGTGTAGGGGGAGGGGCCGGGGAAAAACTGTTTTTT. Amino acids: CAWSVGGGAGEKLFF.

V gene TRBV7-9 combines with J gene TRBJ2-7, with TRBD2 identical over 7 bases. J lost 3 bases, V lost 2 bases, and 4 bases had no gene match. The CDR3 covers 14 residues. Germline V lookup: CDR1 SEHNR, CDR2 FQNEAQ (reference sequence). CDR3 sequence (DNA): TGTGCCAGCAGCTTACTGGGGGGGAGCTACGAGCAGTACTTC. Translated: CASSLLGGSYEQYF. The whole variable domain, filled in from reference TRBV7-9 and TRBJ2-7, reads DTGVSQNPRHKITKRGQNVTFRCDPISEHNRLYWYRQTLGQGPEFLTYFQNEAQLEKSRLLSDRFSAERPKGSFSTLEIQRTEQGDSAMYLCASSLLGGSYEQYFGPGTRLTVT.

V gene TRBV13 combines with J gene TRBJ2-7; TRBD2 agrees at 8 bases. The CDR3 extends over 14 amino acids. In germline, CDR1 is PRHDT, CDR2 FYEKMQ (reference sequence). The V segment lost 5 bases and the J segment 6 bases; nucleotides outside the gene matches: 9. The CDR3 DNA follows: TGTGCCAGCAGCCCCGGGACTAGTTCCCGCGAGCAGTACTTC. Amino acids: CASSPGTSSREQYF. Combining the CDR3 with reference TRBV13 and TRBJ2-7 gives the whole variable domain AAGVIQSPRHLIKEKRETATLKCYPIPRHDTVYWYQQGPGQDPQFLISFYEKMQSDKGSIPDRFSAQQFSDYHSELNMSSLELGDSALYFCASSPGTSSREQYFGPGTRLTVT.

This sequence joins TRBV7-9 and TRBJ1-1; TRBD1 agrees at 7 bases. The V gene end was trimmed by 4 bases and the J gene end by 4 bases; junction bases not matched to a gene: 12. Germline V CDR1 and CDR2: SEHNR, FQNEAQ (reference sequence). The CDR3 contains 16 residues. CDR3 coding DNA: TGTGCCAGCAGCTCTCAAACCGGGACAGCTAGCACTGAAGCTTTCTTT. Protein sequence: CASSSQTGTASTEAFF.

The gene calls are TRBV7-9 and TRBJ1-2; the D gene is possibly TRBD1 (6 bases). With 5 bases removed from V and 9 bases from J, the gap between germline ends came to 16 bases. In germline, CDR1 is SEHNR, CDR2 FQNEAQ (reference sequence). The CDR3 has 13 amino acids. CDR3 DNA: TGTGCCAGCAGCCAGGACAGTCTCGGGAGCTACACCTTC. Translating gives CASSQDSLGSYTF.

The gene calls are TRBV27 and TRBJ1-1, with D hard to call. V was clipped by 7 bases and J by 0 bases, with 9 bases between them. CDR3 length: 13 amino acids. Looked up from germline, CDR1 is MNHEY and CDR2 is SMNVEV (reference sequence). CDR3 region: CASTGSMNTEAFF. The DNA of the CDR3 is TGTGCCAGCACGGGGAGTATGAACACTGAAGCTTTCTTT.

The rearrangement uses TRBV6-4 and TRBJ1-2; 8 bases align to TRBD1. Per the germline V gene, CDR1 is MRHNA and CDR2 is SNTAGT. The CDR3 covers 13 residues. After removal of 7 bases from V and 4 bases from J, the junction contained 5 bases not matched to a gene. The CDR3 protein is CASKSTGGYGYTF. As DNA, the CDR3 is TGTGCCAGCAAATCCACAGGGGGCTATGGCTACACCTTC.

The chain has TRBV25-1 and TRBJ2-3; 8 positions agree with TRBD2. The CDR3 extends over 17 amino acids. CDR1 is MGHDK and CDR2 is SYGVNS in the germline V gene. Unmatched junction bases numbered 7, after V lost 2 bases and J lost 0 bases. This chain's CDR3 is CASSEPPGLGSTDTQYF. In nucleotides, the CDR3 is TGTGCCAGCAGTGAACCTCCGGGACTAGGAAGCACAGATACGCAGTATTTT.

The J gene is TRBJ2-7, the V gene TRBV9, with 7 bases matching TRBD1. The junction had 4 bases not matched to a gene; V was cut back by 0 bases and J by 4 bases. From germline, CDR1 is SGDLS and CDR2 YYNGEE. This CDR3 has 14 residues. As DNA, the CDR3 is TGTGCCAGCAGCGTAGGGGACAGCTCTTACGAGCAGTACTTC. Its translation is CASSVGDSSYEQYF.

The rearrangement uses TRBV25-1 and TRBJ2-3, with TRBD1 as a possible D gene (5 bases). This CDR3 has 14 amino acids. Germline V lookup: CDR1 MGHDK, CDR2 SYGVNS. V dropped 3 bases and J dropped 0 bases, with 7 bases sitting between them. This CDR3 is CASSESGSTDTQYF. DNA for the CDR3: TGTGCCAGCAGTGAGTCAGGGAGCACAGATACGCAGTATTTT.

The V call is TRBV9, the J call TRBJ2-3, with D uncertain. The CDR3 is 15 residues long. Germline-derived CDR1 and CDR2 are SGDLS and YYNGEE. V was clipped by 0 bases and J by 4 bases, with 12 bases between them. The CDR3 reads CASSVAGGRSDTQYF. The CDR3, as DNA: TGTGCCAGCAGCGTAGCTGGCGGTAGATCAGATACGCAGTATTTT.

This rearrangement joins TRBV6-1 to TRBJ2-1; 10 positions match TRBD2. Unmatched junction bases numbered 11, after V lost 6 bases and J lost 9 bases. The CDR3 has 15 residues. The germline CDR1 and CDR2 sequences are MNHNS and SASEGT. The CDR3 reads CASSAGTSVPSEQFF. Written as DNA, the CDR3 is TGTGCCAGCAGCGCCGGGACTAGCGTCCCGAGTGAGCAGTTCTTC.

The V gene is TRBV30, the J gene TRBJ1-2; D is possibly TRBD1 (5 bases). The CDR3 loop spans 13 amino acids. Germline loops: CDR1 GTSNPN, CDR2 SVGIG (reference sequence). V was trimmed by 3 bases and J by 3 bases, leaving 11 bases between them. This CDR3 reads CAWSLAGHYGYTF. The CDR3 coding sequence is TGTGCCTGGAGCTTAGCGGGGCACTATGGCTACACCTTC.

The count of this clone is one. The chain uses TRBV29-1 and TRBJ1-1; D is possibly TRBD1 (6 bases). V was trimmed by 7 bases and J by 0 bases, leaving 15 bases between them. There are 14 residues in the CDR3. Germline V gives CDR1 SQVTM, CDR2 ANQGSEA. Here the CDR3 reads CSAGTGFMNTEAFF. CDR3 bases: TGCAGCGCCGGAACAGGGTTTATGAACACTGAAGCTTTCTTT.

This clone was recorded once. V and J are TRBV7-6 and TRBJ2-7, with 10 bases fitting TRBD2. Losses at the gene ends were 3 bases for V and 4 bases for J; bases not matched to a gene: 12. Germline V gene sequence: CDR1 SGHVS, CDR2 FNYEAQ. The CDR3 has 17 amino acids. The CDR3 spells CASSFSGASGRKYEQYF. CDR3 nucleotides: TGTGCCAGCAGCTTTTCAGGGGCTAGCGGGAGAAAGTACGAGCAGTACTTC.

This rearrangement joins TRBV5-6 to TRBJ1-5; 7 nucleotides align to TRBD1. The germline V gene encodes CDR1 SGHDT and CDR2 YYEEEE. The junction had 8 bases not matched to a gene; V was cut back by 4 bases and J by 4 bases. The CDR3 runs to 15 residues. As DNA, the CDR3 is TGTGCCAGCAGCCTCGGGACAGCCAGTAATCAGCCCCAGCATTTT. Residues: CASSLGTASNQPQHF.